This entry is about one T cell receptor (beta chain). Its antigen is not known. TCRdb keeps only in-frame clones here, not all; method: immunoSEQ multiplex PCR. This sample has 100,000 to 110,000 clones, with more than 75% found just once. The data originate from a study of T cell responses to AZD1222 COVID-19 vaccine. Study conclusions and caveats: Repertoire sampling occurred only after the peak T cell response. Reportedly, nearly half of unique spike TCRs recognized epitopes outside B.1.351/B.1.1.7 mutations.

The CDR3 has 19 residues. V gave up 2 bases and J gave up 2 bases; unmatched junction bases: 14. Germline CDR1 and CDR2: LGHDT and YNNKEL (reference sequence). This sequence joins TRBV3-1 (or the pseudogene TRBV3-2) and TRBJ2-1; 8 bases match TRBD2. Specimen: peripheral blood, collected on day 0 of AZD1222 vaccination. The TCR sequence derives from an adult in good health. Written as DNA, the CDR3 is TGTGCCAGCAGCCAATTAGTTCTAAGCATAGCGGGACCCTACAATGAGCAGTTCTTC. Amino acid sequence: CASSQLVLSIAGPYNEQFF.